The 18 T cell receptor beta chains below were found in one sample sequenced in a study of cytomegalovirus exposure and HLA in healthy donors. The PCR employed 60 Vbeta primers together with 13 Jbeta primers. Produced via immunoSEQ multiplex PCR; TCRdb's table is partial and in-frame only. This table holds roughly 250,000 clones, 84% found once. Sequencing was performed on PBMCs. These receptors all stem from a woman between 35 and 50 years old in good health and CMV-seropositive.

The chain joins TRBV5-1 to TRBJ2-7; TRBD2 matches at 16 bases. This CDR3 spans 16 amino acids. Trimming cost V 4 bases and J 3 bases; bases outside gene matches: 4. Per the germline V gene, CDR1 is SGHRS and CDR2 is YFSETQ. CDR3 region: CASSAGLAGGIYEQYF. The CDR3 bases are TGCGCCAGCAGCGCGGGACTAGCGGGAGGGATCTACGAGCAGTACTTC.

The gene calls are TRBV2 and TRBJ2-7; 7 bases are a match to TRBD2. V lost 7 bases and J lost 2; bases outside the gene matches: 14. Germline V CDR1 and CDR2: SNHLY, FYNNEI. This CDR3 region has 16 residues. The chain's CDR3 is CASIAQTGGSPYEQYF. In DNA form, the CDR3 reads TGTGCCAGCATAGCTCAAACGGGAGGAAGCCCCTACGAGCAGTACTTC. The whole variable domain, filled in from reference TRBV2 and TRBJ2-7, reads EPEVTQTPSHQVTQMGQEVILRCVPISNHLYFYWYRQILGQKVEFLVSFYNNEISEKSEIFDDQFSVERPDGSNFTLKIRSTKLEDSAMYFCASIAQTGGSPYEQYFGPGTRLTVT.

This chain links TRBV28 with TRBJ2-7; no clear D. Germline V gene data show CDR1 as MDHEN and CDR2 as SYDVKM. V was cut by 7 bases and J by 3 bases, with 19 bases left in between. The CDR3 totals 15 residues. The chain's CDR3 is CASTSPGNELYEQYF. The CDR3 DNA follows: TGTGCCAGCACCTCCCCAGGTAATGAACTCTACGAGCAGTACTTC.

The CDR3 loop is CASSQSTVNSNYGYTF. The CDR3 bases are TGTGCCAGCAGCCAATCTACAGTAAACTCTAACTATGGCTACACCTTC. The V call is TRBV4-2, the J call TRBJ1-2; D call uncertain. V shed 2 bases and J shed 0 bases, with 13 bases lying between them. The V gene's germline CDR1 is LGHNA and CDR2 YNFKEQ. This CDR3 has 16 residues.

This chain connects TRBV30 to TRBJ1-3; D is undetermined. CDR3 length: 10 residues. In germline, CDR1 is GTSNPN, CDR2 SVGIG (reference sequence). The germline V and J ends were trimmed by 5 bases and 7 bases, with 6 bases remaining between them. The DNA for the CDR3 is TGTGCCTGGGGGCTCAACACCATATATTTT. Translating it yields CAWGLNTIYF.

The chain has TRBV4-3 and TRBJ2-3, with 7 bases fitting TRBD2. V shed 5 bases and J 6 bases; nucleotides not matched to a gene: 14. The V gene's germline CDR1 is LGHNA and CDR2 YSLEER. The CDR3 consists of 16 residues. CDR3 sequence reads: CASSDTLGGSSDTQYF. The CDR3 DNA sequence: TGCGCCAGCAGCGATACTCTAGGCGGGAGCTCTGATACGCAGTATTTT.

This clone appeared once. The rearrangement joins TRBV14 to TRBJ1-1; 8 nucleotides agree with TRBD1. CDR1 and CDR2 from the germline V gene are SGHDN and FVKESK. The CDR3 loop spans 17 amino acids. J was trimmed by 5 bases and V by 4 bases; bases with no gene match: 15. The CDR3 region is CASSRRAGGAFRTEAFF. The CDR3 DNA follows: TGTGCCAGCAGCCGCCGTGCAGGGGGCGCGTTTCGAACTGAAGCTTTCTTT. Full variable domain (rest looked up from reference TRBV14 and TRBJ1-1): EAGVTQFPSHSVIEKGQTVTLRCDPISGHDNLYWYRRVMGKEIKFLLHFVKESKQDESGMPNNRFLAERTGGTYSTLKVQPAELEDSGVYFCASSRRAGGAFRTEAFFGQGTRLTVV.

This chain joins TRBV27 and TRBJ2-1; D possibly corresponds to TRBD1 (5 bases). V was shortened by 3 bases and J by 0 bases, with 9 bases between the two germline ends. Germline lookup yields CDR1 MNHEY and CDR2 SMNVEV (reference sequence). The CDR3 totals 15 residues. CDR3: CASSFQGSSYNEQFF. In DNA, the CDR3 is TGTGCCAGCAGTTTTCAGGGAAGCTCCTACAATGAGCAGTTCTTC.

The V and J genes are TRBV15 and TRBJ2-7; D perhaps matches TRBD1 (5 bases). The CDR3 sequence is 13 residues long. Trimming stripped 0 bases from V and 9 bases from J, with 12 bases between. CDR1 is LNHNV and CDR2 is YYDKDF in the germline V gene (reference sequence). The CDR3 nucleotides read TGTGCCACCAGCAGAGAATTCAGCCAGGGGCAGTACTTC. Translating gives CATSREFSQGQYF.

The CDR3: CASTGHSLGTGELFF. For the CDR3, the DNA is TGCGCCAGCACTGGGCATTCCTTAGGCACCGGGGAGCTGTTTTTT. The V and J genes are TRBV5-1 and TRBJ2-2; D is unresolved. CDR1 and CDR2 (germline): SGHRS, YFSETQ. The CDR3 is 15 amino acids. V shed 6 bases and J shed 4 bases, with 16 bases lying between them. Full variable domain (remainder filled in from reference TRBV5-1 and TRBJ2-2): KAGVTQTPRYLIKTRGQQVTLSCSPISGHRSVSWYQQTPGQGLQFLFEYFSETQRNKGNFPGRFSGRQFSNSRSEMNVSTLELGDSALYLCASTGHSLGTGELFFGEGSRLTVL.

The count of this clone is one. The rearrangement uses TRBV7-8 and TRBJ2-3; 8 bases map to TRBD2. CDR3 length: 15 amino acids. The germline gives CDR1 SGHVS, CDR2 FQNEAQ. Germline trimming cut 8 bases from V and 7 bases from J; bases unmatched to any gene: 14. CDR3 sequence: CASRPPGLESYTQYF. For the CDR3, the DNA is TGTGCCAGCCGTCCCCCGGGACTAGAATCATATACGCAGTATTTT. The full variable domain, in which reference TRBV7-8 and TRBJ2-3 provide the parts outside the CDR3, is GAGVSQSPRYKVAKRGQDVALRCDPISGHVSLFWYQQALGQGPEFLTYFQNEAQLDKSGLPSDRFFAERPEGSVSTLKIQRTQQEDSAVYLCASRPPGLESYTQYFGPGTRLTVL.

The J gene is TRBJ2-5, the V gene TRBV27, with 8 bases that match TRBD1. Trimming removed 4 bases from V and 4 bases from J; junction bases left unmatched: 8. CDR3 length: 15 amino acids. Germline values: CDR1 MNHEY, CDR2 SMNVEV (reference sequence). The CDR3 protein is CASSSLGQGGETQYF. DNA of the CDR3: TGTGCCAGCAGTTCCCTTGGACAGGGAGGAGAGACCCAGTACTTC.

The chain couples TRBV9 to TRBJ2-7; 11 bases align to TRBD1. CDR1 and CDR2 from the germline V gene are SGDLS and YYNGEE. After removal of 0 bases from V and 3 bases from J, the junction contained 2 bases not matched to a gene. This CDR3 is 15 amino acids long. CDR3 nucleotides: TGTGCCAGCAGCGTAGGGGACAGGGGGGTCTACGAGCAGTACTTC. Amino acid sequence: CASSVGDRGVYEQYF.

V gene TRBV5-8 combines with J gene TRBJ1-1; 10 positions match TRBD1. V trimming: 4 bases; J trimming: 5 bases; junction bases outside the gene matches: 8. CDR3 size: 15 residues. Germline lookup yields CDR1 SGHTS and CDR2 YDEGEE. The CDR3 loop reads CASSEGQGWGTEAFF. Here the CDR3 DNA reads TGTGCCAGCAGCGAGGGACAGGGGTGGGGAACTGAAGCTTTCTTT. Filled out from reference TRBV5-8 and TRBJ1-1, the complete variable domain reads EAGVTQSPTHLIKTRGQQATLRCSPISGHTSVYWYQQALGLGLQFLLWYDEGEERNRGNFPPRFSGRQFPNYSSELNVNALELEDSALYLCASSEGQGWGTEAFFGQGTRLTVV.

In this sample, this clone turned up a few times. The chain couples TRBV4-3 to TRBJ2-5; 7 bases line up with TRBD2. Germline V lookup: CDR1 LGHNA, CDR2 YSLEER. V lost 1 base to trimming and J lost 5 bases; unmatched junction nucleotides: 10. The CDR3 is 16 amino acids. CDR3 DNA sequence: TGCGCCAGCAGCCAAGGAGGGACTTCGCGGGGGGAGACCCAGTACTTC. Translation: CASSQGGTSRGETQYF.

The gene calls are TRBV29-1 and TRBJ2-7; TRBD1 agrees at 8 bases. The CDR3 has 12 residues. Germline assignment: CDR1 SQVTM and CDR2 ANQGSEA. V gave up 4 bases and J gave up 7 bases; unmatched junction bases: 6. CDR3 residues: CSVGGQGVEQYF. DNA of the CDR3: TGCAGCGTTGGAGGACAGGGTGTGGAGCAGTACTTC.

This clone was observed a few times. This chain uses TRBV14 with TRBJ2-1; TRBD2 aligns across 7 bases. V trimming: 2 bases; J trimming: 4 bases; junction bases outside the gene matches: 8. Germline CDR1 and CDR2: SGHDN and FVKESK. The CDR3 sequence is 16 residues long. CDR3 sequence (DNA): TGTGCCAGCAGCCAACCTCGCGGGGGAAAGTACAATGAGCAGTTCTTC. It translates to CASSQPRGGKYNEQFF.

This chain links TRBV27 with TRBJ1-5; D is perhaps TRBD1 (6 bases). Germline CDR1 is MNHEY and CDR2 is SMNVEV (reference sequence). The CDR3 is made up of 14 amino acids. V lost 6 bases to trimming and J lost 0 bases, with 9 bases between them. The CDR3 nucleotides are TGTGCCAGCAGAGGGACAAGTAGCAATCAGCCCCAGCATTTT. It encodes CASRGTSSNQPQHF.